This TCR beta chain originates from a study of cytomegalovirus exposure and HLA in healthy donors. Study-wide findings and caveats: Whilst most TCR sequences proved rare, a subset of public TCRs occurred across many donors. According to a subsequent analysis, TCR clusters from the first cohort were inclined to appear together in the roughly 120 validation repertoires.

TCRdb's table, derived via immunoSEQ multiplex PCR, lists solely in-frame clones and lacks some. The data show 150,000 to 200,000 clones, around 84% seen once. Note on this clone: Its antigen is as yet unknown.

Separation from the approximately 690-subject first cohort characterized the approximately 120-subject validation cohort, to which the donors belonged. This receptor was identified in a man aged 18 to 30 in good health and CMV-seropositive. The sample was PBMCs.

In nucleotides, the CDR3 is TGTGCCAGCAGCCTCAGCGGACTGAGACAGGGCGGTCAGCCCCAGCATTTT. Protein product: CASSLSGLRQGGQPQHF. The chain is built from TRBV4-2 and TRBJ1-5, with 7 bases aligning to TRBD1. Germline V gene data show CDR1 as LGHNA and CDR2 as YNFKEQ. This CDR3 contains 17 residues. Trimming cost V 4 bases and J 6 bases; bases outside gene matches: 15.